Below are 13 T cell receptor beta chains sequenced from a single sample in a study of shared clonotypes between healthy human individuals. The repertoire was sequenced with immunoSEQ multiplex PCR; TCRdb's copy has only in-frame clones and lacks some. The repertoire holds about 480,000 clones, with roughly 78% as singletons. What was sequenced was PBMCs. All receptors come from a woman between 40 and 50 years old in good health. Some clones in this sample may be carry-over from other donors' samples.

V usage is TRBV28 and J usage is TRBJ1-2; tentative D call: TRBD1 (5 bases). V lost 1 base and J 8 bases, leaving 8 bases between the germline ends. The germline V gene has CDR1 MDHEN and CDR2 SYDVKM. There are 12 residues in the CDR3. The CDR3 region has the DNA TGTGCCAGCAGTTTATCTAGGGGAGGCTACACCTTC. Translating it yields CASSLSRGGYTF.

In nucleotides, the CDR3 is TGTGCCAGCAGCGTAGATGGGGGGACAGGGACTGGAAACACCATATATTTT. Translation: CASSVDGGTGTGNTIYF. This chain links TRBV9 with TRBJ1-3, with TRBD1 identical over 9 bases. Trimming cost V 0 bases and J 2 bases; bases outside gene matches: 6. Germline V gene sequence: CDR1 SGDLS, CDR2 YYNGEE. The CDR3 is 17 amino acids.

The J gene is TRBJ2-7, the V gene TRBV7-2, with 7 bases identical to TRBD1. The CDR3 loop spans 14 amino acids. Germline V CDR1 and CDR2: SGHTA, FQGNSA. V lost 5 bases and J lost 0; bases outside the gene matches: 4. This CDR3 is CASSLDRVSYEQYF. In DNA form, the CDR3 reads TGTGCCAGCAGCCTAGACAGGGTCTCCTACGAGCAGTACTTC.

The chain employs TRBV11-2 and TRBJ2-7; TRBD2 matches 12 bases. V dropped 5 bases and J dropped 6; count of bases not matched to a gene: 8. Per the germline V gene, CDR1 is SGHAT and CDR2 is FQNNGV. CDR3 length equals 15 residues. In DNA form, the CDR3 reads TGTGCCAGCAGCCAGCTAGCGGGAGGGCCCCCCGAGCAGTACTTC. This codes for CASSQLAGGPPEQYF.

The genes are TRBV4-2 and TRBJ2-7; 10 nucleotides match TRBD2. The length of the CDR3 is 15 residues. J gave up 3 bases and V 3 bases, and 5 bases lay outside the gene matches. Germline CDR1 LGHNA, CDR2 YNFKEQ. Here the CDR3 DNA reads TGTGCCAGCAGCCAGGAACTAGCGGGGCACTACGAGCAGTACTTC. Protein product: CASSQELAGHYEQYF.

The rearrangement links TRBV5-1 to TRBJ1-4; the D gene is possibly TRBD1 (5 bases). V lost 0 bases to trimming and J lost 8 bases, with 11 bases between them. The CDR3 runs to 14 residues. Looked up from germline, CDR1 is SGHRS and CDR2 is YFSETQ. CDR3 DNA: TGCGCCAGCAGCTTGGAACAGGAGAGGGAAAAACTGTTTTTT. Protein product: CASSLEQEREKLFF.

This sequence joins TRBV6-5 and TRBJ2-2; tentative D call: TRBD2 (6 bases). Trimming shortened V by 2 bases and J by 4 bases, and 8 bases separated the two germline ends. CDR3 length equals 14 residues. CDR1 MNHEY and CDR2 SVGAGI come from the germline V gene. The CDR3 sequence: CASSYGTGTGELFF. CDR3 sequence (DNA): TGTGCCAGCAGTTACGGGACTGGCACCGGGGAGCTGTTTTTT.

This chain joins TRBV5-1 and TRBJ2-7; D is unresolved. Germline V gives CDR1 SGHRS, CDR2 YFSETQ. The V gene lost 4 bases and the J gene lost 5 bases, with 13 bases spanning the gap. The CDR3 is 13 amino acids. CDR3: CASSLKGHNEQYF. In DNA form, the CDR3 reads TGCGCCAGCAGCCTCAAGGGCCACAACGAGCAGTACTTC.

This clone was seen only a few times. The J gene is TRBJ1-5, the V gene TRBV30; D unresolved. The CDR3 loop spans 13 amino acids. Germline lookup yields CDR1 GTSNPN and CDR2 SVGIG (reference sequence). V was shortened by 0 bases and J by 5 bases, with 8 bases between the two germline ends. CDR3 sequence (DNA): TGTGCCTGGAGTGTTGAGCTCCATCAGCCCCAGCATTTT. It yields the protein CAWSVELHQPQHF.

The chain joins TRBV29-1 to TRBJ2-3, with 11 positions matching TRBD2. The CDR3 is made up of 15 amino acids. The junction had 8 bases not matched to a gene; V was cut back by 5 bases and J by 4 bases. Per germline, CDR1 SQVTM and CDR2 ANQGSEA. The DNA of the CDR3 is TGCAGCGTTCCTATAGCGGGAGGGCCAGCAGATACGCAGTATTTT. Protein product: CSVPIAGGPADTQYF.

J is TRBJ2-5 and V is TRBV27; 9 nucleotides align to TRBD1. Germline V gene sequence: CDR1 MNHEY, CDR2 SMNVEV (reference sequence). This CDR3 has 14 amino acids. Trimming cost V 8 bases and J 5 bases; bases outside gene matches: 9. The CDR3 DNA follows: TGTGCCAGCTCCACAGGGGGCGGAGGGGAGACCCAGTACTTC. Its translation: CASSTGGGGETQYF.

The chain employs TRBV6-1 and TRBJ2-5; D might be TRBD1 (5 bases). The length of the CDR3 is 12 residues. CDR1 is MNHNS and CDR2 is SASEGT in the germline V gene. Trimming removed 7 bases at V and 5 bases at J, with 11 bases between. The CDR3 DNA reads TGTGCCAGCACAGGGATCGGCGAGACCCAGTACTTC. It encodes CASTGIGETQYF.

This clone was observed a handful of times. V is TRBV27 and J is TRBJ2-2; no firm D call. The germline V gene encodes CDR1 MNHEY and CDR2 SMNVEV (reference sequence). The length of the CDR3 is 12 residues. CDR3 sequence reads: CIPNPNTGELFF. Here the CDR3 DNA reads TGTATCCCCAACCCGAACACCGGGGAGCTGTTTTTT.